This paragraph reports one T cell receptor (beta chain). The length of the CDR3 is 15 residues. The germline V gene has CDR1 KGHSH and CDR2 LQKENI. The V end lost 2 bases, the J end lost 4 bases, and 11 bases lay between the germline ends. The sample belongs to a study of blood T cell repertoires in COVID-19. At the level of the study: Researchers got acute and convalescent COVID-19 samples from the United States, Italy and Spain. Sample material is recorded as cDNA or gDNA derived from T cells, B-cell-depleted T cells, or PBMCs.

Original processing notes: Counts of nucleated cells, estimated from reference gene primer amplification, were obtained. The protocol was immunoSEQ multiplex PCR, while the TCRdb copy is restricted to in-frame clones and leaves out a portion. The V and J calls and the clone size are those of that table, but D and trimming were determined from the DNA. There are approximately 160,000 clones in the sample; over 85% occur only once, and 15% to 20% lies in the top ten. The sequence came from a man aged 60 to 69 with active or convalescent COVID-19. The sequencing input was peripheral blood. This sequence joins TRBV18 and TRBJ2-2; TRBD1 is a possible D gene (6 bases). The CDR3: CASSPARGFTGELFF. The CDR3 coding sequence is TGTGCCAGCTCACCAGCCAGGGGATTCACCGGGGAGCTGTTTTTT.